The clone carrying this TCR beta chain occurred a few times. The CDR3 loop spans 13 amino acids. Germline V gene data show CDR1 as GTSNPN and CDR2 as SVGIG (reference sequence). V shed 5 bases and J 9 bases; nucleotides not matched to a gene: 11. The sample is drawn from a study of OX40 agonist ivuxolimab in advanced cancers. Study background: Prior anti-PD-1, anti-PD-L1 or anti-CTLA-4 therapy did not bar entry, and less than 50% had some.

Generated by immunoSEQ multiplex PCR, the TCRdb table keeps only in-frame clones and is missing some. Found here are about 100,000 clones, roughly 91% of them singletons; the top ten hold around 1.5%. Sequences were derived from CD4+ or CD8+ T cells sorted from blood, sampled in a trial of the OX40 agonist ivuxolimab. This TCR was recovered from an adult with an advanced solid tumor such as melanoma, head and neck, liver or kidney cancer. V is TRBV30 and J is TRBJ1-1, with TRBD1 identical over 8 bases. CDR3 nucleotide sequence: TGTGCCTGGGGATCCGACAGGGGCACCCAAGCTTTCTTT. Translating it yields CAWGSDRGTQAFF. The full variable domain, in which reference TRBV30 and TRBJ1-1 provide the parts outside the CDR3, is SQTIHQWPATLVQPVGSPLSLECTVEGTSNPNLYWYRQAAGRGLQLLFYSVGIGQISSEVPQNLSASRPQDRQFILSSKKLLLSDSGFYLCAWGSDRGTQAFFGQGTRLTVV.